The 28 T cell receptor beta chains below all came from one sample that was sequenced in a study of shared clonotypes between healthy human individuals. Using immunoSEQ multiplex PCR, the repertoire was profiled, and TCRdb retains in-frame clones only, with some absent. The sample comprises around 2.5 million clones, under 95% of which are singletons, and 0.36% rests with the top ten. Material for sequencing was naive CD4+ T cells from PBMCs. The subset is: CD45RA+ positively selected. Receptor source: a man between 18 and 35 years old in good health. Some clones in this sample may be carry-over from other donors' samples.

The genes are TRBV5-1 and TRBJ2-2, with 7 bases matching TRBD1. V dropped 5 bases and J dropped 3; count of bases not matched to a gene: 4. CDR1 is SGHRS, CDR2 YFSETQ, per germline. The CDR3 loop spans 14 amino acids. The chain's CDR3 is CASSWTGDTGELFF. The CDR3 DNA follows: TGCGCCAGCAGTTGGACAGGAGACACCGGGGAGCTGTTTTTT.

V and J are TRBV5-1 and TRBJ2-7; D unresolved. Germline CDR1 SGHRS, CDR2 YFSETQ. V lost 4 bases and J lost 3, with 20 bases in between. The length of the CDR3 is 16 residues. CDR3 region: CASSPVQNPKLYEQYF. The CDR3 nucleotides are TGCGCCAGCAGCCCGGTGCAAAACCCTAAACTCTACGAGCAGTACTTC.

The CDR3 DNA sequence: TGTGCCAGCAGCGGAAGAGACAGCCACTATGGCTACACCTTC. It codes for CASSGRDSHYGYTF. The chain couples TRBV9 to TRBJ1-2, with D tentatively TRBD1 (5 bases). V lost 3 bases, J lost 3 bases, and 12 bases lay in between. CDR3 length equals 14 residues. Germline CDR1 SGDLS, CDR2 YYNGEE.

This chain connects TRBV5-1 to TRBJ2-3; 8 bases align to TRBD2. Germline CDR1 and CDR2: SGHRS and YFSETQ. The CDR3 has 16 residues. V lost 4 bases to trimming and J lost 2 bases; unmatched junction nucleotides: 9. The CDR3 coding sequence is TGCGCCAGCAGCCCGGGTAGCGGGACCTACACAGATACGCAGTATTTT. Encoded protein: CASSPGSGTYTDTQYF.

A remark on this clone: This sample also contains other DNA sequences that code for the same CDR3. The genes are TRBV18 and TRBJ2-1, with 11 nucleotides matching TRBD2. Per germline, CDR1 KGHSH and CDR2 LQKENI. Trimming at V came to 2 bases and at J to 8 bases, leaving 5 bases not matched to a gene. The length of the CDR3 is 15 residues. DNA for the CDR3: TGTGCCAGCTCACCAGGGTTAGCGGGAGGGGATGAGCAGTTCTTC. This codes for CASSPGLAGGDEQFF.

CDR3 sequence reads: CASIPGTSADNEQFF. The CDR3 DNA reads TGTGCCAGCATTCCCGGGACTAGCGCCGACAATGAGCAGTTCTTC. V gene TRBV27 combines with J gene TRBJ2-1; 10 bases fit TRBD2. V was clipped by 7 bases and J by 5 bases; unmatched bases: 8. This CDR3 is 15 amino acids long. Germline V gene sequence: CDR1 MNHEY, CDR2 SMNVEV (reference sequence).

The chain employs TRBV12-5 and TRBJ2-2; 12 bases match TRBD2. CDR3 size: 18 residues. Per germline, CDR1 LGHNT and CDR2 FRNRAP. The junction had 12 bases not matched to a gene; V was cut back by 3 bases and J by 7 bases. The CDR3 loop reads CASGFQKLAGGGFGELFF. As DNA, the CDR3 is TGTGCTAGTGGTTTCCAGAAACTAGCGGGAGGTGGTTTCGGGGAGCTGTTTTTT.

Note on this clone: The same CDR3 is also encoded by other DNA sequences in this sample. V and J are TRBV7-9 and TRBJ2-2, with TRBD1 matching over 7 bases. There are 14 residues in the CDR3. Germline lookup yields CDR1 SEHNR and CDR2 FQNEAQ (reference sequence). V was pared by 2 bases and J by 3 bases, with 0 bases of the junction left unmatched. CDR3 in DNA: TGTGCCAGCAGCTTAACAGGGGACACCGGGGAGCTGTTTTTT. Translated: CASSLTGDTGELFF. The complete variable domain, with remaining parts taken from reference TRBV7-9 and TRBJ2-2, reads DTGVSQNPRHKITKRGQNVTFRCDPISEHNRLYWYRQTLGQGPEFLTYFQNEAQLEKSRLLSDRFSAERPKGSFSTLEIQRTEQGDSAMYLCASSLTGDTGELFFGEGSRLTVL.

V usage is TRBV9 and J usage is TRBJ2-1; D is unresolved. CDR1 and CDR2 (germline): SGDLS, YYNGEE. This CDR3 has 15 amino acids. V gave up 1 base and J gave up 2 bases, with 10 bases separating them. The CDR3 sequence is CASSVNDGTYNEQFF. The CDR3 bases are TGTGCCAGCAGCGTAAACGATGGCACCTACAATGAGCAGTTCTTC.

The chain joins TRBV6-5 to TRBJ2-7; D is possibly TRBD2 (6 bases). V gave up 2 bases and J gave up 5 bases, with 10 bases separating them. The germline V gene encodes CDR1 MNHEY and CDR2 SVGAGI. This CDR3 is 13 amino acids long. In DNA, the CDR3 is TGTGCCAGCAGTTACCCGGGGGTCGACGAGCAGTACTTC. As protein: CASSYPGVDEQYF.

This chain links TRBV30 with TRBJ2-7, with D possibly being TRBD1 or TRBD2 (5 bases each). The CDR3 extends over 13 amino acids. Germline CDR1 and CDR2: GTSNPN and SVGIG (reference sequence). With 3 bases removed from V and 2 bases from J, the gap between germline ends came to 11 bases. CDR3 sequence (DNA): TGTGCCTGGAGACTCGGGGCGGCCTACGAGCAGTACTTC. As protein: CAWRLGAAYEQYF. Full variable domain (remainder filled in from reference TRBV30 and TRBJ2-7): SQTIHQWPATLVQPVGSPLSLECTVEGTSNPNLYWYRQAAGRGLQLLFYSVGIGQISSEVPQNLSASRPQDRQFILSSKKLLLSDSGFYLCAWRLGAAYEQYFGPGTRLTVT.

The chain joins TRBV6-1 to TRBJ2-7; D is possibly TRBD1 (5 bases). Trimming removed 2 bases from V and 5 bases from J, with 13 bases in between. The CDR3 contains 14 residues. CDR1 is MNHNS, CDR2 SASEGT, per germline. DNA of the CDR3: TGTGCCAGCAGTGAATCTCAGTTCAGGGACGAGCAGTACTTC. Encoded protein: CASSESQFRDEQYF.

This clone occurred a few times. The rearrangement links TRBV4-1 to TRBJ2-2, with TRBD2 identical over 10 bases. Germline V gene sequence: CDR1 MGHRA, CDR2 YSYEKL. V shed 4 bases, J shed 5 bases, and the junction held 4 bases outside the gene matches. There are 15 residues in the CDR3. The CDR3: CASSPLAGFTGELFF. For the CDR3, the DNA is TGCGCCAGCAGCCCACTAGCGGGATTTACCGGGGAGCTGTTTTTT.

V and J are TRBV5-4 and TRBJ2-7, with 8 bases matching TRBD2. Germline-derived CDR1 and CDR2 are SGHNT and YYREEE (reference sequence). The CDR3 is made up of 13 amino acids. The trim removed 4 bases at V and 7 bases at J, leaving 7 bases unmatched. DNA of the CDR3: TGTGCCAGCAGCGCACCATTAGCGGGAGAGCAGTACTTC. Encoded protein: CASSAPLAGEQYF.

The genes are TRBV30 and TRBJ1-2; maybe TRBD1 (5 bases). V lost 2 bases and J lost 6, with 10 bases in between. Germline loops: CDR1 GTSNPN, CDR2 SVGIG (reference sequence). The CDR3 is 12 residues long. CDR3 protein: CAWSTRGDGYTF. The DNA of the CDR3 is TGTGCCTGGAGTACAAGGGGCGATGGCTACACCTTC.

The chain couples TRBV28 to TRBJ2-7; D call uncertain. CDR1 MDHEN and CDR2 SYDVKM come from the germline V gene. The V end was cut by 7 bases, the J end by 3 bases, with 10 bases between. The CDR3 runs 12 residues. CDR3 residues: CASTLQGYEQYF. The CDR3 DNA sequence: TGTGCCAGCACCTTGCAAGGCTACGAGCAGTACTTC.

The rearrangement uses TRBV11-2 and TRBJ1-2, with a weak D call TRBD1 (5 bases). The length of the CDR3 is 14 residues. Germline values: CDR1 SGHAT, CDR2 FQNNGV. Trimming removed 5 bases from V and 8 bases from J, with 18 bases in between. CDR3 protein: CASSRTNEGAGYTF. The CDR3 nucleotides read TGTGCCAGCAGCCGTACTAACGAAGGGGCAGGCTACACCTTC.

The chain links TRBV28 to TRBJ1-4, with TRBD1 matching over 8 bases. The CDR3 runs 13 residues. V lost 5 bases, J lost 12 bases, and 8 bases stayed unmatched. Germline V CDR1 and CDR2: MDHEN, SYDVKM. The CDR3 DNA reads TGTGCCAGCAGTCCAGGGGGCGCGGGGGAACTGTTTTTT. It translates to CASSPGGAGELFF.

The J gene is TRBJ2-7, the V gene TRBV18; either TRBD1 or TRBD2 may supply D (5 bases each). The CDR3 runs 16 residues. V lost 0 bases and J lost 3, with 15 bases in between. Germline V gene sequence: CDR1 KGHSH, CDR2 LQKENI. The CDR3, as DNA: TGTGCCAGCTCACCACCCAGGCTAGCAGGGAACTACGAGCAGTACTTC. This translates into CASSPPRLAGNYEQYF. The full variable domain, with the rest looked up from reference TRBV18 and TRBJ2-7, is NAGVMQNPRHLVRRRGQEARLRCSPMKGHSHVYWYRQLPEEGLKFMVYLQKENIIDESGMPKERFSAEFPKEGPSILRIQQVVRGDSAAYFCASSPPRLAGNYEQYFGPGTRLTVT.

V is TRBV10-3 and J is TRBJ2-7; the match to TRBD1 covers 8 bases. Germline V CDR1 and CDR2: ENHRY, SYGVKD. This CDR3 comprises 15 residues. V shed 3 bases, J shed 1 base, and the junction held 5 bases outside the gene matches. The CDR3, as DNA: TGTGCCATCAGTGATAACAGACAGGGGTCCTACGAGCAGTACTTC. It yields the protein CAISDNRQGSYEQYF.

In this sample, this clone turned up once. The chain has TRBV18 and TRBJ2-3; a weak D match, TRBD1 (6 bases). Germline values: CDR1 KGHSH, CDR2 LQKENI. The V gene lost 3 bases and the J gene lost 5 bases, with 18 bases spanning the gap. The CDR3 loop spans 16 amino acids. This chain's CDR3 is CASSPQTRQVGDTQYF. In DNA, the CDR3 is TGTGCCAGCTCACCCCAAACTCGACAGGTTGGAGATACGCAGTATTTT.

The chain carries TRBV6-5 and TRBJ1-1; possible D gene TRBD1, 5 bases. V was trimmed by 3 bases and J by 3 bases, leaving 17 bases between them. Germline V CDR1 and CDR2: MNHEY, SVGAGI. The CDR3 consists of 16 residues. DNA of the CDR3: TGTGCCAGCAGTTATAGCCTACAGGCGGGTTACACTGAAGCTTTCTTT. Its translation is CASSYSLQAGYTEAFF.

The chain joins TRBV28 to TRBJ2-7; 13 nucleotides line up with TRBD2. CDR1 and CDR2 (germline): MDHEN, SYDVKM. Losses at the gene ends were 2 bases for V and 1 base for J; bases not matched to a gene: 5. The CDR3 has 17 residues. CDR3 amino acids: CASSLGTSGIPSYEQYF. In DNA form, the CDR3 reads TGTGCCAGCAGTTTAGGGACTAGCGGGATCCCATCCTACGAGCAGTACTTC.

About this clone itself: Other nucleotide sequences in the sample specify the same CDR3. The chain employs TRBV20-1 and TRBJ1-1; D is perhaps TRBD1 (5 bases). The V and J ends lost 6 bases and 7 bases respectively, with 12 bases between them. The CDR3 contains 11 residues. In germline, CDR1 is DFQATT, CDR2 SNEGSKA (reference sequence). CDR3 DNA sequence: TGCAGTGCAAGGGATAGGGGTGAAGCTTTCTTT. It codes for CSARDRGEAFF.

The CDR3 DNA reads TGTGCCAGCAGCCAAGATCGGGCTAGGGGTGATTGGGAGACCCAGTACTTC. As protein: CASSQDRARGDWETQYF. The chain combines TRBV4-2 with TRBJ2-5, with D possibly matching TRBD1 (5 bases). Trimming removed 0 bases at V and 5 bases at J, with 19 bases between. In germline, CDR1 is LGHNA, CDR2 YNFKEQ. The CDR3 runs 17 residues.

The rearrangement uses TRBV7-2 and TRBJ2-5, with 12 bases matching TRBD1. Trimming at V came to 1 base and at J to 10 bases, leaving 10 bases not matched to a gene. Germline loops: CDR1 SGHTA, CDR2 FQGNSA. There are 16 residues in the CDR3. In DNA, the CDR3 is TGTGCCAGCAGCTTAGACGGAGGGGACAGGGGGCTTCACCAGTACTTC. The encoded protein is CASSLDGGDRGLHQYF.

This sequence joins TRBV11-2 and TRBJ2-7, with 10 bases identical to TRBD1. The CDR3 has 14 amino acids. The V gene end was trimmed by 10 bases and the J gene end by 2 bases; junction bases not matched to a gene: 8. Germline CDR1 and CDR2: SGHAT and FQNNGV. DNA of the CDR3: TGTGCCACCACGAGGGGACAGGGGACCTACGAGCAGTACTTC. The encoded protein is CATTRGQGTYEQYF. Using reference TRBV11-2 and TRBJ2-7 for the parts outside the CDR3, the full variable domain is EAGVAQSPRYKIIEKRQSVAFWCNPISGHATLYWYQQILGQGPKLLIQFQNNGVVDDSQLPKDRFSAERLKGVDSTLKIQPAKLEDSAVYLCATTRGQGTYEQYFGPGTRLTVT.

This chain uses TRBV28 with TRBJ2-4; no clear D. The V gene's germline CDR1 is MDHEN and CDR2 SYDVKM. The CDR3 spans 15 residues. Trimming cost V 6 bases and J 6 bases, with 18 bases left between them. CDR3 sequence reads: CASRTSWAGVNIQYF. The CDR3, as DNA: TGTGCCAGCAGAACCTCTTGGGCTGGGGTAAACATTCAGTACTTC.